Below are 22 T cell receptor beta chains sequenced from a single sample in a study of response to subunit inactivated influenza vaccine (dated by TCRdb to the late 2010s). Libraries were made using RT-PCR. The reads were generated on an Illumina HiSeq 2500. TCRdb itself trimmed the public reads at Q25 with fastp, ran MiXCR and retained productive beta chains. Rows matching on CDR3 protein sequence are summarized as one entry with the most common DNA and genes. The sample contains hundreds of thousands of distinct CDR3 sequences, around 15% of them found a single time. 7.5% to 9% of the sample comes from the top ten. This sample comprised PBMCs from blood, obtained roughly 2 weeks before vaccination. The receptors were sampled from a man aged 50-60 years who received an inactivated influenza vaccine. Donor details come from another sample of the same person, matched by shared clones.

The J gene is TRBJ2-5, the V gene TRBV6-2 or TRBV6-3; 8 bases are shared with TRBD1. Germline loops: CDR1 MNHEY, CDR2 SVGEGT. V dropped 7 bases and J dropped 4; count of bases not matched to a gene: 8. The CDR3 loop spans 14 amino acids. The CDR3 nucleotides are TGTGCCAGCATCAAGGCAGGGGGCATAGAGACCCAGTACTTC. It specifies CASIKAGGIETQYF.

V gene TRBV7-2 combines with J gene TRBJ2-1, with D maybe TRBD1 (6 bases). Trimming pared 5 bases from V and 8 bases from J, leaving 10 bases between. The CDR3 spans 12 residues. Germline V CDR1 and CDR2: SGHTA, FQGNSA. The CDR3 spells CASSKQGYEQFF. CDR3 coding DNA: TGTGCCAGCAGCAAACAGGGTTATGAGCAGTTCTTC.

Worth noting for this clonotype: A read error is likely, as this CDR3 ends without the conserved phenylalanine or tryptophan. No DNA is shown, since the ends of the CDR3 on it are uncertain; the CDR3 is the one TCRdb lists. The chain has TRBV21-1 and TRBJ2-7; TRBD1 is taken as the D call from the table, unchecked against the DNA. TRBV21-1 is assigned pseudogene status. The length of the CDR3 is 9 amino acids, counting both ends. This CDR3 is CASSEQGAL.

This clonotype has a handful of counts. The rearrangement uses TRBV7-9 and TRBJ1-2; D remains unclear. The CDR3 spans 12 residues. Trimming left V 5 bases short and J 7 bases short, with 11 bases between. CDR1 and CDR2 from the germline V gene are SEHNR and FQNEAQ (reference sequence). CDR3 sequence: CASSTTPSGYTF. CDR3 DNA: TGTGCCAGCAGCACCACACCGTCTGGCTACACCTTC.

The chain links TRBV7-9 to TRBJ2-3, with a possible D match to TRBD2 (6 bases). The CDR3 is 15 residues long. Looked up from germline, CDR1 is SEHNR and CDR2 is FQNEAQ (reference sequence). Trimming took 2 bases from V and 3 from J, leaving 12 bases between them. CDR3 nucleotide sequence: TGTGCCAGCAGCTTATTAGCGGTACATACAGATACGCAGTATTTT. Its translation: CASSLLAVHTDTQYF.

The chain couples TRBV4-1 to TRBJ1-6; unclear D gene. This CDR3 is 11 amino acids long. Per germline, CDR1 MGHRA and CDR2 YSYEKL. Trimming removed 2 bases from V and 15 bases from J, with 8 bases in between. This CDR3 reads CASSQIGYLHF. DNA for the CDR3: TGCGCCAGCAGCCAAATTGGATACCTCCACTTT.

This clonotype showed up just a few times. The chain carries TRBV20-1 and TRBJ2-1; weak D call: TRBD1 (5 bases). V was clipped by 6 bases and J by 8 bases, with 23 bases between them. The CDR3 runs 15 residues. Germline values: CDR1 DFQATT, CDR2 SNEGSKA (reference sequence). The CDR3 loop is CSAASAAGLLDEQFF. The CDR3 DNA reads TGCAGTGCCGCATCCGCGGCAGGGCTACTCGATGAGCAGTTCTTC.

The DNA for the CDR3 is TGTGCCAGCAGCCTCCAAGCGGGAAGGAACACAGATACGCAGTATTTT. Protein: CASSLQAGRNTDTQYF. The V and J genes are TRBV7-6 and TRBJ2-3, with 7 nucleotides matching TRBD2. CDR1 SGHVS and CDR2 FNYEAQ come from the germline V gene. V lost 5 bases to trimming and J lost 2 bases; unmatched junction nucleotides: 10. This CDR3 contains 16 residues. Full variable domain (missing parts from reference TRBV7-6 and TRBJ2-3): GAGVSQSPRYKVTKRGQDVALRCDPISGHVSLYWYRQALGQGPEFLTYFNYEAQQDKSGLPNDRFSAERPEGSISTLTIQRTEQRDSAMYRCASSLQAGRNTDTQYFGPGTRLTVL.

This clonotype occurred many times. The chain has TRBV5-1 and TRBJ2-2; TRBD1 might be the D (5 bases). V shed 2 bases and J shed 5 bases, with 7 bases lying between them. The germline V gene encodes CDR1 SGHRS and CDR2 YFSETQ. CDR3 length equals 13 residues. CDR3 sequence reads: CASSFQGTGELFF. The DNA of the CDR3 is TGCGCCAGCAGCTTCCAGGGAACCGGGGAGCTGTTTTTT.

In this sample, this clonotype turned up a few times. The V and J genes are TRBV20-1 and TRBJ1-6; 7 nucleotides line up with TRBD1. The CDR3 runs 15 residues. The J segment lost 6 bases and the V segment lost 3 bases, leaving 8 bases of the junction unmatched. CDR1 is DFQATT and CDR2 is SNEGSKA in the germline V gene (reference sequence). This CDR3 reads CSAREGALLNSPLHF. DNA for the CDR3: TGCAGTGCTAGGGAGGGGGCCCTCCTTAATTCACCCCTCCACTTT.

This clonotype showed up just a few times. The gene calls are TRBV7-9 and TRBJ2-7, with 9 bases fitting TRBD1. The V gene's germline CDR1 is SEHNR and CDR2 FQNEAQ (reference sequence). Unmatched junction bases numbered 10, after V lost 5 bases and J lost 2 bases. The CDR3 length is 16 residues. Written as DNA, the CDR3 is TGTGCCAGCAGCGGCGGGACAGGGAAAAATCCCTACGAGCAGTACTTC. Translated: CASSGGTGKNPYEQYF.

This clonotype has a count of ten or more. The chain uses TRBV28 and TRBJ2-7; the match to TRBD2 covers 8 bases. V shed 5 bases and J 7 bases; nucleotides not matched to a gene: 4. CDR1 MDHEN and CDR2 SYDVKM come from the germline V gene. There are 12 residues in the CDR3. CDR3 in amino acids: CASSREGWEQYF. CDR3 DNA sequence: TGTGCCAGCAGTCGGGAGGGATGGGAGCAGTACTTC.

This clonotype came up a few times. The rearrangement links TRBV5-1 to TRBJ2-1; D remains ambiguous. Germline V gene lookup returns CDR1 SGHRS and CDR2 YFSETQ. The CDR3 sequence is 15 residues long. V gave up 3 bases and J gave up 7 bases, with 17 bases separating them. CDR3: CASSWDGNAQNEQFF. The CDR3 region has the DNA TGCGCCAGCAGCTGGGATGGCAACGCCCAAAATGAGCAGTTCTTC.

This clonotype was counted a few times. The rearrangement joins TRBV18 to TRBJ2-7; 8 positions match TRBD1. The germline CDR1 and CDR2 sequences are KGHSH and LQKENI. This CDR3 is 15 amino acids long. The trim removed 2 bases at V and 2 bases at J, leaving 5 bases unmatched. DNA of the CDR3: TGTGCCAGCTCACCAAGCCGGACAGGGACCTACGAGCAGTACTTC. Encoded protein: CASSPSRTGTYEQYF.

The rearrangement links TRBV6-2 or TRBV6-3 to TRBJ1-2; TRBD1 is a possible D gene (6 bases). V was pared by 0 bases and J by 4 bases, with 9 bases between. CDR1 is MNHEY, CDR2 SVGEGT, per germline. The CDR3 has 14 amino acids. The CDR3 sequence is CASSYSSRGYGYTF. DNA of the CDR3: TGTGCCAGCAGTTACTCGAGCAGGGGCTATGGCTACACCTTC.

The rearrangement links TRBV24-1 to TRBJ1-5; a weak D match, TRBD1 (5 bases). The CDR3 runs to 15 residues. In germline, CDR1 is KGHDR, CDR2 SFDVKD. The V gene lost 3 bases and the J gene lost 7 bases, with 15 bases spanning the gap. CDR3 bases: TGTGCCACCAGTGATGCCTCGGGGGGAAGGCAGCCCCAGCATTTT. It encodes CATSDASGGRQPQHF.

The chain employs TRBV7-7 and TRBJ2-3; no clear D. Germline-derived CDR1 and CDR2 are SSHAT and FNYEAQ (reference sequence). There are 16 residues in the CDR3. Trimming removed 5 bases from V and 0 bases from J, with 15 bases in between. CDR3 residues: CASSPALSSSTDTQYF. The CDR3 DNA follows: TGTGCCAGCAGCCCAGCTCTGAGTTCCAGCACAGATACGCAGTATTTT.

The chain joins TRBV2 to TRBJ1-1; no definite D call. Germline V gene data show CDR1 as SNHLY and CDR2 as FYNNEI. This CDR3 spans 15 amino acids. V was pared by 7 bases and J by 4 bases, with 19 bases between. The CDR3 DNA reads TGTGCCAGCAATCCCCTTCGAAACGCTGGCACTGAAGCTTTCTTT. It specifies CASNPLRNAGTEAFF.

This clonotype was counted ten times or more. The J gene is TRBJ2-3, the V gene TRBV9; TRBD2 agrees at 7 bases. Germline CDR1 SGDLS, CDR2 YYNGEE. The CDR3 totals 15 residues. The V gene end was trimmed by 2 bases and the J gene end by 4 bases; junction bases not matched to a gene: 7. As DNA, the CDR3 is TGTGCCAGCAGCGTTTCAGCGGGATGGTCAGATACGCAGTATTTT. Translating gives CASSVSAGWSDTQYF.

In its sample, this clonotype was seen a few times. This sequence joins TRBV18 and TRBJ1-1; 8 bases agree with TRBD1. J gave up 3 bases and V 1 base, and 1 base lay outside the gene matches. Germline CDR1 reads KGHSH; CDR2 reads LQKENI. There are 14 residues in the CDR3. The CDR3 is CASSPQTGDTEAFF. The CDR3 DNA follows: TGTGCCAGCTCACCACAGACAGGGGACACTGAAGCTTTCTTT.

This clonotype was counted a few times. The genes are TRBV3-1 and TRBJ2-3; 7 nucleotides align to TRBD2. The CDR3 extends over 14 amino acids. Germline values: CDR1 LGHDT, CDR2 YNNKEL (reference sequence). V was pared by 2 bases and J by 5 bases, with 4 bases of the junction left unmatched. The DNA for the CDR3 is TGTGCCAGCAGCCAACCTAGCGGAAGAGATACGCAGTATTTT. Protein: CASSQPSGRDTQYF.

The J gene is TRBJ2-5, the V gene TRBV7-2; weak D call: TRBD1 (5 bases). Trimming cost V 5 bases and J 7 bases, with 14 bases left between them. The CDR3 spans 13 residues. Germline loops: CDR1 SGHTA, CDR2 FQGNSA. Here the CDR3 reads CASSLGVEATQYF. The CDR3 DNA follows: TGTGCCAGCAGCCTAGGGGTTGAGGCGACCCAGTACTTC.